This T cell receptor beta chain was sequenced for a study of yellow fever vaccine responses in identical twins. Notes on the study in general: Reportedly, twins' vaccine T cell responses looked partly convergent and partly personalized.

From the RT-PCR reads, TCRdb called clonotypes with MiXCR, one entry per CDR3 protein. The table has 9,900 or so distinct CDR3 sequences, 83% seen once. From germline, CDR1 is SGHRS and CDR2 YFSETQ. The ends lost 3 bases at V and 7 bases at J; junction bases unmatched: 9. The CDR3 length is 16 residues. Turning to this clonotype: Antigen specificity is unknown.

V is TRBV5-1 and J is TRBJ2-1, with 11 bases aligning to TRBD2. This TCR came from a young woman who received the yellow fever vaccine. The sequences come from T cells from blood (PBMCs), unsorted or a sorted subset (not recorded which), collected before or after yellow fever vaccination (not recorded which). The CDR3 sequence is CASSSKTSGSLNEQFF. The CDR3 DNA is TGCGCCAGCAGCTCAAAAACTAGCGGGAGTTTGAATGAGCAGTTCTTC.